This T cell receptor beta chain was found in a study of cytotoxic CD8 clonotypes in ibrutinib-treated CLL. Looking at the study overall: Sample averages reached 255,043 productive templates and approximately 93,000 productive rearrangements.

This CDR3 has 14 residues. The germline gives CDR1 SGHAT, CDR2 FQNNGV. The germline V and J ends were trimmed by 0 bases and 5 bases, with 10 bases remaining between them. Libraries were prepared by immunoSEQ multiplex PCR; TCRdb keeps only in-frame clonotypes and omits some of them. The profile covers over 200,000 clones, with roughly 77% appearing a single time and roughly 5.9% taken by the ten largest. The chain carries TRBV11-2 and TRBJ1-1; D not resolved. Source: PBMCs, taken after 12 months of ibrutinib treatment. This receptor was identified in a human donor with chronic lymphocytic leukemia. The CDR3 reads CASSLENVGTEAFF. CDR3 DNA: TGTGCCAGCAGCTTAGAGAATGTCGGGACTGAAGCTTTCTTT.